There are a few counts of the clone carrying this T cell receptor (beta chain). The antigen is unknown. Deletions cut 3 bases from V and 0 bases from J, with 9 bases between. CDR3 length: 15 amino acids. Germline V gene data show CDR1 as SGHDN and CDR2 as FVKESK. This sample stems from a study of early T cells in non-severe SARS-CoV-2 infection. General observations from the study: Clonotype matching in VDJdb favored anti-spike CD8 responses and did not capture private and CD4 specificities.

As part of library construction, unique molecular identifiers were attached to individual cDNA molecules. Via MiXCR, TCRdb re-called the 5' RACE reads, giving one row per CDR3 protein. This sample yields approximately 100,000 distinct CDR3 sequences, of which around 13% are seen a single time; under 6.5% belongs to the top ten. The source is an adult who was a healthcare worker with PCR-confirmed SARS-CoV-2 infection or an uninfected control (not recorded which). Sequencing was performed on whole blood. The V call is TRBV14, the J call TRBJ2-1, with D unresolved. The CDR3 loop reads CASSQHLSSYNEQFF. CDR3 DNA sequence: TGTGCCAGCAGCCAGCACTTGAGCTCCTACAATGAGCAGTTCTTC.